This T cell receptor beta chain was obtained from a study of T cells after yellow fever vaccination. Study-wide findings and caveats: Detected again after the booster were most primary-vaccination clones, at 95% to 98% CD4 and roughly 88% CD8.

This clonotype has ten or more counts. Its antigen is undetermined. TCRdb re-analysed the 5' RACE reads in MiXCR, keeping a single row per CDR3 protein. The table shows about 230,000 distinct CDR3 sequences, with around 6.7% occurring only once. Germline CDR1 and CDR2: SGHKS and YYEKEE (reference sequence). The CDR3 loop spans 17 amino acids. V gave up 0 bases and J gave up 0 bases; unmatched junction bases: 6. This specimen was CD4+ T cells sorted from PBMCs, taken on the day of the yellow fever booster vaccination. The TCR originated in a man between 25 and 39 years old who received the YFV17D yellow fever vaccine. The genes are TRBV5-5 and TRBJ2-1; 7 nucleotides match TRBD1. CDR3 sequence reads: CASSLGPTGSSYNEQFF. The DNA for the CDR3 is TGTGCCAGCAGCTTGGGGCCGACAGGGAGCTCCTACAATGAGCAGTTCTTC. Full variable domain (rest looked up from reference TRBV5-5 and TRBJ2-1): DAGVTQSPTHLIKTRGQQVTLRCSPISGHKSVSWYQQVLGQGPQFIFQYYEKEERGRGNFPDRFSARQFPNYSSELNVNALLLGDSALYLCASSLGPTGSSYNEQFFGPGTRLTVL.